The present entry profiles one T cell receptor beta chain with its context. Antigen specificity is unknown. This entry comes from a study of response to subunit inactivated influenza vaccine. Study outcomes and limitations: T cells newly recruited by each seasonal influenza vaccination are few, the authors suggested.

V dropped 0 bases and J dropped 7 bases, with 15 bases sitting between them. CDR1 SGHTA and CDR2 FQGNSA come from the germline V gene. The CDR3 is 15 amino acids. Each CDR3 protein is one row after TCRdb ran MiXCR on the RT-PCR reads. Here the sample spans hundreds of thousands of distinct CDR3 sequences, 7.6% being singletons. The material sequenced was PBMCs from blood, taken about 23 months after vaccination. The clonotype was recovered from a man between 50 and 75 years old who received an inactivated influenza vaccine. V is TRBV7-2 and J is TRBJ2-5; D unclear. CDR3 region: CASSLAGSRSGTQYF. CDR3 nucleotide sequence: TGTGCCAGCAGCTTAGCGGGATCTCGTTCGGGGACCCAGTACTTC.